Following are 3 T cell receptor beta chains from one sample sequenced in a study of OX40 agonist ivuxolimab in advanced cancers. TCRdb's table, derived via immunoSEQ multiplex PCR, lists solely in-frame clones and lacks some. The data show 45,000 to 65,000 clones, with approximately 83% seen just once and around 2.9% held by the top ten. Sequenced here: CD4+ or CD8+ T cells sorted from blood, sampled in a trial of the OX40 agonist ivuxolimab. These receptors all come from an adult with an advanced solid tumor such as melanoma, head and neck, liver or kidney cancer.

This rearrangement joins TRBV5-4 to TRBJ1-1; D may be TRBD1 (6 bases). This CDR3 has 14 amino acids. Germline-derived CDR1 and CDR2 are SGHNT and YYREEE (reference sequence). Trimming stripped 4 bases from V and 11 bases from J, with 21 bases between. The CDR3 nucleotides read TGTGCCAGCAGCGAAGACAGGTCCGGACGGAACGCTTTCTTT. As protein: CASSEDRSGRNAFF.

This chain links TRBV2 with TRBJ2-7, with D possibly being TRBD1 (5 bases). Germline CDR1 and CDR2: SNHLY and FYNNEI. The ends were cut back, 7 bases at V and 6 bases at J, with 13 bases in the middle. The CDR3 totals 12 residues. The CDR3 reads CASIIAGAEQYF. The CDR3 DNA sequence: TGTGCCAGCATCATCGCTGGGGCCGAGCAGTACTTC.

This clone appeared a few times. This chain links TRBV7-6 with TRBJ1-4; maybe TRBD1 (5 bases). The CDR3 is 14 amino acids. V was clipped by 5 bases and J by 6 bases, with 13 bases between them. Germline lookup yields CDR1 SGHVS and CDR2 FNYEAQ. The CDR3 DNA follows: TGTGCCAGCAGCCCGACAGTCAAGGATGAAAAACTGTTTTTT. Translating it yields CASSPTVKDEKLFF.